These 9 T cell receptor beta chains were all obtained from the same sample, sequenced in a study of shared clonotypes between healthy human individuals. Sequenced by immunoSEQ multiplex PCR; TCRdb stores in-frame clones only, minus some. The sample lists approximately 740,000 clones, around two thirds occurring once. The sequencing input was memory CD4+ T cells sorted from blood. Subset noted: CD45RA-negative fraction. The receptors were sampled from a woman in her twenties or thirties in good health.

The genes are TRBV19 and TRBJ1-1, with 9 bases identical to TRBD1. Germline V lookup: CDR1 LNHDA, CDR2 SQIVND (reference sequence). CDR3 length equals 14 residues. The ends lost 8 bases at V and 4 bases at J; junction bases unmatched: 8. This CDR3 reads CASRPTGGGTEAFF. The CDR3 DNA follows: TGTGCCAGTCGACCGACAGGGGGGGGCACTGAAGCTTTCTTT.

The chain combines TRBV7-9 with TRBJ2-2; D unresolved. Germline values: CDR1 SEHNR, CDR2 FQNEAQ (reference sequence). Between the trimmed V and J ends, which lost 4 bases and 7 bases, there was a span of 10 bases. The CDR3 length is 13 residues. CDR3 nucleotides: TGTGCCAGCAGCTCAACTGGGATCGGGGAGCTGTTTTTT. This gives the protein CASSSTGIGELFF.

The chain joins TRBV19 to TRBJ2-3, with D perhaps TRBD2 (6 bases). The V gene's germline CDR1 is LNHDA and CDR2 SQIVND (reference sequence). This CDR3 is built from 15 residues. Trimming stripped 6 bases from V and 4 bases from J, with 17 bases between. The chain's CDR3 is CASRRSGQEPDTQYF. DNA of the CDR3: TGTGCCAGTAGACGTAGCGGTCAGGAGCCAGATACGCAGTATTTT. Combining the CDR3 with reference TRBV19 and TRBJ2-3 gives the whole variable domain DGGITQSPKYLFRKEGQNVTLSCEQNLNHDAMYWYRQDPGQGLRLIYYSQIVNDFQKGDIAEGYSVSREKKESFPLTVTSAQKNPTAFYLCASRRSGQEPDTQYFGPGTRLTVL.

The chain's CDR3 is CASSEQGDEQFF. The CDR3 DNA reads as TGCGCCAGCAGCGAACAGGGCGATGAGCAGTTCTTC. The chain is built from TRBV5-1 and TRBJ2-1; D possibly corresponds to TRBD1 (6 bases). This CDR3 is 12 amino acids long. The V end was cut by 4 bases, the J end by 8 bases, with 10 bases between. Germline CDR1 is SGHRS and CDR2 is YFSETQ.

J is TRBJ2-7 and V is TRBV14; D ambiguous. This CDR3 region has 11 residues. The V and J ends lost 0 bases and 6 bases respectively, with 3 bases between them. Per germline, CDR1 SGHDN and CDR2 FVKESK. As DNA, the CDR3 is TGTGCCAGCAGCCAAGATATCGAGCAGTACTTC. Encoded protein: CASSQDIEQYF.

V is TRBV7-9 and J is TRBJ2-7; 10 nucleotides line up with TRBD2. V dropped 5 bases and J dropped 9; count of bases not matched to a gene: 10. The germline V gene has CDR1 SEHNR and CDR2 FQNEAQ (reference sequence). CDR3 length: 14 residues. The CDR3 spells CASSPGTSATAQYF. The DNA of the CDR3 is TGTGCCAGCAGCCCCGGGACTAGCGCCACCGCGCAGTACTTC.

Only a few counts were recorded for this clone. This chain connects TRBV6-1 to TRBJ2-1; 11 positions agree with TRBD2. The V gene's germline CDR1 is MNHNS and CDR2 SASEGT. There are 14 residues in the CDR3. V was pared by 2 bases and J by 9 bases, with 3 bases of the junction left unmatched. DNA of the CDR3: TGTGCCAGCAGTGAAACTAGCGGGAGTTCTGAGCAGTTCTTC. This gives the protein CASSETSGSSEQFF.

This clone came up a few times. CDR3 residues: CATSRYGAGASYEQYF. The DNA for the CDR3 is TGTGCCACCAGCCGCTACGGAGCGGGCGCGTCCTACGAGCAGTACTTC. This chain links TRBV15 with TRBJ2-7; D is possibly TRBD2 (6 bases). The CDR3 is 16 amino acids. Trimming removed 5 bases from V and 1 base from J, with 18 bases in between. Germline-derived CDR1 and CDR2 are LNHNV and YYDKDF (reference sequence).

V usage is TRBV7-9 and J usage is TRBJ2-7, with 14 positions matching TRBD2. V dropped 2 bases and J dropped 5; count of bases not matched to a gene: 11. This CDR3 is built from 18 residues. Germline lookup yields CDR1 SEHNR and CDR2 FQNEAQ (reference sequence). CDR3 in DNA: TGTGCCAGCAGCTTATATGGGACTAGCGGGAGATCGAGCGACGAGCAGTACTTC. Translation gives CASSLYGTSGRSSDEQYF.